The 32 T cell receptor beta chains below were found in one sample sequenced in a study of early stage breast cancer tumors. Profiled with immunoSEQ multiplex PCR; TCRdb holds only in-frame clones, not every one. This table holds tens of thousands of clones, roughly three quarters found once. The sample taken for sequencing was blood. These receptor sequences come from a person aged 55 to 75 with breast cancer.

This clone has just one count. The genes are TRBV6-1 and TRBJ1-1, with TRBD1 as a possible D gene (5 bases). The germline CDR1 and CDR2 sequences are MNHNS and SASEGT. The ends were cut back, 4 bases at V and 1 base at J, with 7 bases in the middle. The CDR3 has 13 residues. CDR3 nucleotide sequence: TGTGCCAGCAGTGCTCAGGGGAACACTGAAGCTTTCTTT. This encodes CASSAQGNTEAFF.

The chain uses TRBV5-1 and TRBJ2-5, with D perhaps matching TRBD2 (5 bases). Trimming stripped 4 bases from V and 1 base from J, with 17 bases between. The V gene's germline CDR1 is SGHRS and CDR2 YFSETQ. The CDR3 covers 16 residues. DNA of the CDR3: TGCGCCAGCAGCCCCGGAGGAGGCCTTGGCCAAGAGACCCAGTACTTC. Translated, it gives CASSPGGGLGQETQYF.

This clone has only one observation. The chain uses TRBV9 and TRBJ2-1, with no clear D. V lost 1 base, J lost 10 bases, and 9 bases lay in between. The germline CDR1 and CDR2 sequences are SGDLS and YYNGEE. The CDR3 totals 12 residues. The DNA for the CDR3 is TGTGCCAGCAGCGTAAATCTCAGGGAGCAGTTCTTC. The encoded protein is CASSVNLREQFF.

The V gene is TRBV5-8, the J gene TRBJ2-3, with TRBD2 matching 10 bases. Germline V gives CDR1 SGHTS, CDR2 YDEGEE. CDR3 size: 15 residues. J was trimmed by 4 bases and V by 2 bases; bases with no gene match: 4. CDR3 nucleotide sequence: TGTGCCAGCAGCTTCAGGCTAGCGGGGGCAGATACGCAGTATTTT. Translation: CASSFRLAGADTQYF.

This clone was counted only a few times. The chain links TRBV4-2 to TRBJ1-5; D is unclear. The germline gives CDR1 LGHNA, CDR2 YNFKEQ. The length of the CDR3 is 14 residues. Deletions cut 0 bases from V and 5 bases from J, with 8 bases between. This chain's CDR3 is CASSQDWQHQPQHF. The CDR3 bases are TGTGCCAGCAGCCAAGATTGGCAGCATCAGCCCCAGCATTTT.

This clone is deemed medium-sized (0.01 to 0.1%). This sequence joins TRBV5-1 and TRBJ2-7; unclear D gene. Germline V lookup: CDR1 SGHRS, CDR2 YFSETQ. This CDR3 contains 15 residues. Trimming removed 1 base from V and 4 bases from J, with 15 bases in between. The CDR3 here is CASSLLQPGSYEQYF. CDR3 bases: TGCGCCAGCAGCTTGCTACAACCTGGCAGTTACGAGCAGTACTTC.

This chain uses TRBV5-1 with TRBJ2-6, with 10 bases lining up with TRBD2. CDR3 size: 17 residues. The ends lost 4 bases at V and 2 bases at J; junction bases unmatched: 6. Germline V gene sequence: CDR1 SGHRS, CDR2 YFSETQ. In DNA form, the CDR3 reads TGCGCCAGCAGCCGGGTTCTAGCGGGAGCTGGGGCCAACGTCCTGACTTTC. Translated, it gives CASSRVLAGAGANVLTF.

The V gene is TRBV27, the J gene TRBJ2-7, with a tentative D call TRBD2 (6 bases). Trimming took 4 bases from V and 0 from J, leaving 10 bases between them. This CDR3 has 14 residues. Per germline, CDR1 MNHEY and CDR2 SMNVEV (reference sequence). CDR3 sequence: CASSSPEGSYEQYF. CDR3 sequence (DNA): TGTGCCAGCAGTTCCCCGGAGGGCTCCTACGAGCAGTACTTC.

The CDR3 is CASSFSGSLSYTF. Here the CDR3 DNA reads TGTGCCAGCAGCTTTTCCGGATCCTTAAGCTACACCTTC. The chain carries TRBV7-2 and TRBJ1-2; unclear D gene. The V gene's germline CDR1 is SGHTA and CDR2 FQGNSA. This CDR3 is built from 13 residues. Trimming cost V 3 bases and J 9 bases, with 14 bases left between them.

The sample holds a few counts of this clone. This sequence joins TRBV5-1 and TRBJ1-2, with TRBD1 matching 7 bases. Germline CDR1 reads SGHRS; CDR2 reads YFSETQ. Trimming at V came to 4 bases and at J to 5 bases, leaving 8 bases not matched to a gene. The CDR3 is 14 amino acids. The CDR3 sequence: CASSIQTGEYGYTF. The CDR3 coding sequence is TGCGCCAGCAGCATTCAAACAGGGGAGTATGGCTACACCTTC. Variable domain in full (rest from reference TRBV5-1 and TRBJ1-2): KAGVTQTPRYLIKTRGQQVTLSCSPISGHRSVSWYQQTPGQGLQFLFEYFSETQRNKGNFPGRFSGRQFSNSRSEMNVSTLELGDSALYLCASSIQTGEYGYTFGSGTRLTVV.

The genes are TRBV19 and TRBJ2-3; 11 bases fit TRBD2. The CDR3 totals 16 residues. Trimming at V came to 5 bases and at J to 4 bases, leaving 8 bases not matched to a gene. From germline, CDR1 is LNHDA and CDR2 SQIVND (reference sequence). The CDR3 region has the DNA TGTGCCAGTAGTTCTCGACTAGCGGGGTCGTCAGATACGCAGTATTTT. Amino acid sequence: CASSSRLAGSSDTQYF.

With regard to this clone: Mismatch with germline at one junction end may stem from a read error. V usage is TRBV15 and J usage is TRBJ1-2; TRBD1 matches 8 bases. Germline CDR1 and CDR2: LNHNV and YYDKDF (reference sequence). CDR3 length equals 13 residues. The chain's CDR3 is CATSREDRGDFRF. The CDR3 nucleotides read TGTGCCACCAGCAGAGAAGACAGGGGAGATTTCCGCTTC.

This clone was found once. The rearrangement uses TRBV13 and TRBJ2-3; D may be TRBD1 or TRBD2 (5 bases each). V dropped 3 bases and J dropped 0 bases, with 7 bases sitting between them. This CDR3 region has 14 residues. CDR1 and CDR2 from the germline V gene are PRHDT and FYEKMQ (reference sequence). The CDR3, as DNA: TGTGCCAGCAGCTTTGGGACGAGCACAGATACGCAGTATTTT. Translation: CASSFGTSTDTQYF.

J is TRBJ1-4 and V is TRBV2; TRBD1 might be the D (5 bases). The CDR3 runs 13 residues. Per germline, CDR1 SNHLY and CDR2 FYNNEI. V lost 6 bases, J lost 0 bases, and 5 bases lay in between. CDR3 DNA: TGTGCCAGCAGGACAGCAACTAATGAAAAACTGTTTTTT. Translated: CASRTATNEKLFF.

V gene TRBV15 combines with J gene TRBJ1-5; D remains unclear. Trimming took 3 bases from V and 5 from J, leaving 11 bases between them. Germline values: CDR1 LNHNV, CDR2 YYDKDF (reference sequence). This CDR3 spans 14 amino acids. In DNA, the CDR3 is TGTGCCACCAGCAGCGAGGGTTATCATCAGCCCCAGCATTTT. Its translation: CATSSEGYHQPQHF.

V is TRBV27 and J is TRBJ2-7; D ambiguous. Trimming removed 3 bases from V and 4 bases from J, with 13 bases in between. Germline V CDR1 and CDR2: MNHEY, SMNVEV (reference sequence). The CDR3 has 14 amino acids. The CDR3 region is CASSFSTSRYEQYF. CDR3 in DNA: TGTGCCAGCAGTTTCTCAACCTCCCGTTACGAGCAGTACTTC.

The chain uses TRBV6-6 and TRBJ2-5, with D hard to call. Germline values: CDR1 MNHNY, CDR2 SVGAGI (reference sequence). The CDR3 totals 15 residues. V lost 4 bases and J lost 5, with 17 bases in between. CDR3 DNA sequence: TGTGCCAGCAGTTCCCCCGAGGAAACGGGTGAGACCCAGTACTTC. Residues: CASSSPEETGETQYF.

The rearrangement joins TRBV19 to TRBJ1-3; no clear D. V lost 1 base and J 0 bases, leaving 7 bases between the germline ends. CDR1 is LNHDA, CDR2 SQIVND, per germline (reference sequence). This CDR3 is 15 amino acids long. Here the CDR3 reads CASSIGYSSGNTIYF. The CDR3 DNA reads TGTGCCAGTAGTATAGGGTACAGCTCTGGAAACACCATATATTTT.

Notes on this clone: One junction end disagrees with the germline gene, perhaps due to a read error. CDR3 sequence: CASSLDHTDYGYTF. CDR3 coding DNA: TGTGCCAGCAGCCTAGACCATACGGACTATGGCTACACCTTC. This chain connects TRBV11-3 to TRBJ1-2; D not resolved. CDR1 and CDR2 from the germline V gene are SGHNT and YENEEA. The length of the CDR3 is 14 residues. Full variable domain (rest looked up from reference TRBV11-3 and TRBJ1-2): EAGVVQSPRYKIIEKKQPVAFWCNPISGHNTLYWYLQNLGQGPELLIRYENEEAVDDSQLPKDRFSAERLKGVDSTLKIQPAELGDSAVYLCASSLDHTDYGYTFGSGTRLTVV.

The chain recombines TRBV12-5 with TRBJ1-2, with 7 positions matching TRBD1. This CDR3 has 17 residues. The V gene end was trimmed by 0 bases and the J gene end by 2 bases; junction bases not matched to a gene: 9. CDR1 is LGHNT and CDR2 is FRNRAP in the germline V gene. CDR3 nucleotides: TGTGCTAGTGGTTTGGTACCTCCCGGACAGGACAACTATGGCTACACCTTC. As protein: CASGLVPPGQDNYGYTF.

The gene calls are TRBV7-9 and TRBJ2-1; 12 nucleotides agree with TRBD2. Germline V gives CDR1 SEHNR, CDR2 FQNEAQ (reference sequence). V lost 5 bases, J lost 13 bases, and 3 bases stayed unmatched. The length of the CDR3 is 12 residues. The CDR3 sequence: CASSVLAGGQFF. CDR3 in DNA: TGTGCCAGCAGCGTACTAGCGGGAGGTCAGTTCTTC.

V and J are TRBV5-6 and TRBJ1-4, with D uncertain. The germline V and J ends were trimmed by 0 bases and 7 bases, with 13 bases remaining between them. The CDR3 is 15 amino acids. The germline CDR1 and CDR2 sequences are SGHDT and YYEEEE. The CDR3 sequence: CASSLGGRVGEKLFF. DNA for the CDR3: TGTGCCAGCAGCTTGGGTGGGCGGGTCGGTGAAAAACTGTTTTTT.

The CDR3 loop is CASSTDRPNTEAFF. The CDR3 DNA reads as TGCGCCAGCAGCACTGACAGACCTAACACTGAAGCTTTCTTT. V is TRBV5-1 and J is TRBJ1-1, with a weak D call TRBD1 (5 bases). V dropped 4 bases and J dropped 2 bases, with 12 bases sitting between them. Germline V gene lookup returns CDR1 SGHRS and CDR2 YFSETQ. This CDR3 region has 14 residues.

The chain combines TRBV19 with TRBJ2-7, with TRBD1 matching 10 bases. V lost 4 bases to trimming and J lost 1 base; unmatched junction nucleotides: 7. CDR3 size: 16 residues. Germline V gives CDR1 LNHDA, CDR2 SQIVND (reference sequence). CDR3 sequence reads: CASSKYRDRGSYEQYF. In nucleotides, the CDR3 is TGTGCCAGTAGTAAATACCGGGACAGGGGATCCTACGAGCAGTACTTC.

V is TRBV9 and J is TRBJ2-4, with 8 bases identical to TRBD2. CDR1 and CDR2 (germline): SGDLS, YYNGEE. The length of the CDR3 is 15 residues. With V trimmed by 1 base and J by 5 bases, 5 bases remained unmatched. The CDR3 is CASSVSPGGENIQYF. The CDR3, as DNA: TGTGCCAGCAGCGTATCTCCGGGAGGGGAAAACATTCAGTACTTC. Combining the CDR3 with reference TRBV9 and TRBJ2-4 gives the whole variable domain DSGVTQTPKHLITATGQRVTLRCSPRSGDLSVYWYQQSLDQGLQFLIQYYNGEERAKGNILERFSAQQFPDLHSELNLSSLELGDSALYFCASSVSPGGENIQYFGAGTRLSVL.

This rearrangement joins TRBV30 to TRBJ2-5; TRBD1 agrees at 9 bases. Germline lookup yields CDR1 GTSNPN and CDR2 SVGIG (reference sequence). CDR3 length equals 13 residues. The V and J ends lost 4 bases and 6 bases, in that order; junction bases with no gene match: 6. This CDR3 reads CAWKTGGAKTQYF. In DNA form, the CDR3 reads TGTGCCTGGAAGACAGGGGGGGCGAAGACCCAGTACTTC.

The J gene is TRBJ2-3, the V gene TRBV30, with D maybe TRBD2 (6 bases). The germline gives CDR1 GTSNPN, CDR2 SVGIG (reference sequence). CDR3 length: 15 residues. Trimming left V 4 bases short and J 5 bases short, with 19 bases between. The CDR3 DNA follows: TGTGCCTGGACACGCGGGATCGAACCAGGAGATACGCAGTATTTT. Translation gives CAWTRGIEPGDTQYF.

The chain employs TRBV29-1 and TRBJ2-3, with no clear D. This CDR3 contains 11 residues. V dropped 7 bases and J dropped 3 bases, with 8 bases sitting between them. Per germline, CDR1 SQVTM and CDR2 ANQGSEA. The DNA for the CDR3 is TGCAGCGCTAAAGCAACAGATACGCAGTATTTT. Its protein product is CSAKATDTQYF.

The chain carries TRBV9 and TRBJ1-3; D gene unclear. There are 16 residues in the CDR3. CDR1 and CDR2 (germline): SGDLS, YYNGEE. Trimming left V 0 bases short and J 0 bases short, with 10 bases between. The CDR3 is CASSVEPARSGNTIYF. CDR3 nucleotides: TGTGCCAGCAGCGTAGAGCCAGCCCGCTCTGGAAACACCATATATTTT.

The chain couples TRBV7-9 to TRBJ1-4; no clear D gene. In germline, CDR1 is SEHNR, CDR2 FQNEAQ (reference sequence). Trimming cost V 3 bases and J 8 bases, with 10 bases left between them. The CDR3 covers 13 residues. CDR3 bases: TGTGCCAGCAGCTTCGGGCCCGAGGAAAAACTGTTTTTT. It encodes CASSFGPEEKLFF.

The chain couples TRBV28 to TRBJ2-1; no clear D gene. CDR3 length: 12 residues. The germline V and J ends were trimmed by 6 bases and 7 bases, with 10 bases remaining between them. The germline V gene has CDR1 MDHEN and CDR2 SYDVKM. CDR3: CASSSTSNEQFF. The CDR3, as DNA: TGTGCCAGCAGCAGTACCTCGAATGAGCAGTTCTTC.

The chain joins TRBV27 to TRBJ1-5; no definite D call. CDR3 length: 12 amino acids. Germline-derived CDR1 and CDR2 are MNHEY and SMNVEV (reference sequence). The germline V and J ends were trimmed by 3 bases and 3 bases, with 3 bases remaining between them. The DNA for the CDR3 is TGTGCCAGCAGTTTCCACAATCAGCCCCAGCATTTT. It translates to CASSFHNQPQHF.